These 26 T cell receptor beta chains came from one sample sequenced in a study of blood T cell repertoires in COVID-19. Generated by immunoSEQ multiplex PCR, the TCRdb table keeps only in-frame clones and is missing some. The table shows under 300,000 clones, with 86% occurring only once. Material: peripheral blood. These receptors were obtained from a man older than 75 with acute or convalescent COVID-19.

The chain has TRBV28 and TRBJ2-7; TRBD2 matches 12 bases. Germline V CDR1 and CDR2: MDHEN, SYDVKM. J gave up 3 bases and V 6 bases, and 3 bases lay outside the gene matches. The CDR3 spans 14 residues. The CDR3 DNA reads TGTGCCAGCAGGACTAGCGGGAGCGTCTACGAGCAGTACTTC. Encoded protein: CASRTSGSVYEQYF.

This sequence joins TRBV3-1 (or the pseudogene TRBV3-2) and TRBJ1-5; 12 nucleotides line up with TRBD1. There are 16 residues in the CDR3. CDR1 is LGHDT and CDR2 is YNNKEL in the germline V gene (reference sequence). V lost 3 bases and J lost 7; bases outside the gene matches: 7. The CDR3 sequence: CASSHAGTGGGQPQHF. The CDR3, as DNA: TGTGCCAGCAGCCACGCCGGGACAGGGGGCGGACAGCCCCAGCATTTT.

This CDR3 is CATSKGALTDTQYF. CDR3 coding DNA: TGTGCCACCTCGAAAGGGGCCCTCACAGATACGCAGTATTTT. The chain has TRBV27 and TRBJ2-3; a possible D gene is TRBD1 (5 bases). The germline V and J ends were trimmed by 10 bases and 2 bases, with 16 bases remaining between them. The germline gives CDR1 MNHEY, CDR2 SMNVEV (reference sequence). The CDR3 runs 14 residues.

The CDR3 DNA reads as TGTGCCAGCACCGAAACAGGGGGTTATGGCTACACCTTC. Amino acids: CASTETGGYGYTF. The chain combines TRBV6-5 with TRBJ1-2, with TRBD1 matching over 8 bases. CDR3 length equals 13 residues. The V gene end was trimmed by 7 bases and the J gene end by 5 bases; junction bases not matched to a gene: 6. Germline V gene lookup returns CDR1 MNHEY and CDR2 SVGAGI.

This chain joins TRBV12-3 or TRBV12-4 and TRBJ2-7, with D hard to call. V was clipped by 6 bases and J by 4 bases, with 10 bases between them. CDR3 length: 12 amino acids. Here the CDR3 DNA reads TGTGCCAGCAGCCGCACGGGTTACGAGCAGTACTTC. Amino acid sequence: CASSRTGYEQYF.

The chain carries TRBV10-2 and TRBJ2-7, with 7 bases aligning to TRBD2. Losses at the gene ends were 8 bases for V and 1 base for J; bases not matched to a gene: 5. CDR1 and CDR2 (germline): WSHSY, SAAADI. The length of the CDR3 is 13 residues. The CDR3 is CASFRAGSYEQYF. Written as DNA, the CDR3 is TGCGCCAGCTTTCGAGCGGGATCCTACGAGCAGTACTTC.

The CDR3 loop is CASALRGMAQRDSSGELFF. CDR3 DNA: TGTGCTAGTGCACTCAGGGGAATGGCCCAGCGGGACTCCTCCGGGGAGCTGTTTTTT. The chain recombines TRBV12-5 with TRBJ2-2; tentatively, D is TRBD2 (7 bases). Trimming left V 7 bases short and J 6 bases short, with 30 bases between. This CDR3 contains 19 residues. Germline V gene sequence: CDR1 LGHNT, CDR2 FRNRAP.

The chain uses TRBV6-2 or TRBV6-3 and TRBJ2-2; TRBD2 is a possible D gene (7 bases). CDR1 is MNHEY, CDR2 SVGEGT, per germline. Deletions cut 2 bases from V and 4 bases from J, with 14 bases between. The CDR3 loop spans 16 amino acids. The chain's CDR3 is CASSYVRGAVTGELFF. DNA for the CDR3: TGTGCCAGCAGTTACGTTCGGGGGGCGGTCACCGGGGAGCTGTTTTTT.

This sequence joins TRBV19 and TRBJ1-6, with a possible D match to TRBD1 (6 bases). The V gene lost 1 base and the J gene lost 7 bases, with 8 bases spanning the gap. The V gene's germline CDR1 is LNHDA and CDR2 SQIVND (reference sequence). The CDR3 loop spans 14 amino acids. The CDR3 DNA reads as TGTGCCAGTAGTATAGTCCAGGGGAATTCACCCCTCCACTTT. Translated: CASSIVQGNSPLHF. The entire variable domain, with the rest obtained from reference TRBV19 and TRBJ1-6, is as follows: DGGITQSPKYLFRKEGQNVTLSCEQNLNHDAMYWYRQDPGQGLRLIYYSQIVNDFQKGDIAEGYSVSREKKESFPLTVTSAQKNPTAFYLCASSIVQGNSPLHFGNGTRLTVT.

This clone was seen a few times. The chain combines TRBV23-1 with TRBJ2-2; D remains ambiguous. TRBV23-1 is assigned to the ORF class and has an uncertain function. Trimming pared 3 bases from V and 0 bases from J, leaving 8 bases between. The CDR3 sequence is 15 residues long. The CDR3 spells CASSHRFANTGELFF. DNA of the CDR3: TGCGCCAGCAGTCATCGGTTCGCGAACACCGGGGAGCTGTTTTTT.

The chain uses TRBV28 and TRBJ1-6; D is unresolved. Between the trimmed V and J ends, which lost 4 bases and 6 bases, there was a span of 10 bases. The CDR3 has 14 residues. CDR1 MDHEN and CDR2 SYDVKM come from the germline V gene. CDR3 sequence reads: CASSSQVPNSPLHF. DNA for the CDR3: TGTGCCAGCAGTTCTCAGGTCCCTAATTCACCCCTCCACTTT.

J is TRBJ1-1 and V is TRBV19; 9 nucleotides agree with TRBD1. Unmatched junction bases numbered 4, after V lost 8 bases and J lost 3 bases. The CDR3 spans 13 residues. Germline loops: CDR1 LNHDA, CDR2 SQIVND (reference sequence). The CDR3 DNA reads TGTGCCAGTGGGACAGGGCTGGACACTGAAGCTTTCTTT. Its protein is CASGTGLDTEAFF.

The genes are TRBV10-3 and TRBJ2-3, with 9 bases fitting TRBD1. CDR1 is ENHRY and CDR2 is SYGVKD in the germline V gene. The CDR3 totals 15 residues. J was trimmed by 4 bases and V by 5 bases; bases with no gene match: 7. CDR3 nucleotide sequence: TGTGCCATCAGTTCGACAGGGGGGTTACCAGATACGCAGTATTTT. The encoded protein is CAISSTGGLPDTQYF.

This clone was seen only once. This chain links TRBV5-4 with TRBJ2-1; weak D call: TRBD2 (5 bases). The CDR3 has 13 residues. V shed 0 bases and J shed 6 bases, with 7 bases lying between them. CDR1 SGHNT and CDR2 YYREEE come from the germline V gene (reference sequence). This CDR3 reads CASSLGTSNEQFF. The CDR3 DNA sequence: TGTGCCAGCAGCTTGGGAACTAGCAATGAGCAGTTCTTC.

This clone was counted between two and nine times. The CDR3 DNA is TGTGCCAGCAGTGACCTAGCGGGAGCCCACGAGCAGTACTTC. Translating it yields CASSDLAGAHEQYF. This chain uses TRBV27 with TRBJ2-7, with 10 bases aligning to TRBD2. The CDR3 runs to 14 residues. Germline lookup yields CDR1 MNHEY and CDR2 SMNVEV (reference sequence). The V gene end was trimmed by 5 bases and the J gene end by 5 bases; junction bases not matched to a gene: 6.

V and J are TRBV28 and TRBJ1-4; D might be TRBD1 (6 bases). Trimming shortened V by 2 bases and J by 6 bases, and 13 bases separated the two germline ends. Germline CDR1 MDHEN, CDR2 SYDVKM. The CDR3 consists of 15 residues. The CDR3 bases are TGTGCCAGCAGTTTACGGATGGGGGCATATGAAAAACTGTTTTTT. Amino acids: CASSLRMGAYEKLFF.

The V gene is TRBV5-1, the J gene TRBJ2-7; 8 positions agree with TRBD1. After removal of 4 bases from V and 3 bases from J, the junction contained 6 bases not matched to a gene. The CDR3 runs to 14 residues. Germline CDR1 and CDR2: SGHRS and YFSETQ. The CDR3 reads CASSQTGDLYEQYF. CDR3 coding DNA: TGCGCCAGCAGCCAGACAGGGGACCTCTACGAGCAGTACTTC.

CDR3 sequence: CASSPPTGSNTEAFF. The CDR3 bases are TGTGCCAGCAGCCCCCCGACAGGCTCGAACACTGAAGCTTTCTTT. This rearrangement joins TRBV5-4 to TRBJ1-1; TRBD1 might be the D (6 bases). The CDR3 sequence is 15 residues long. V was pared by 4 bases and J by 1 base, with 14 bases between. Per germline, CDR1 SGHNT and CDR2 YYREEE (reference sequence).

The chain links TRBV3-1 (or the pseudogene TRBV3-2) to TRBJ1-6; D is undetermined. Germline V gene lookup returns CDR1 LGHDT and CDR2 YNNKEL (reference sequence). Trimming pared 2 bases from V and 7 bases from J, leaving 12 bases between. The CDR3 spans 15 residues. The CDR3 DNA reads as TGTGCCAGCAGCCAACCTACGGCCGGGAATTCACCCCTCCACTTT. Translation: CASSQPTAGNSPLHF.

The chain employs TRBV7-8 and TRBJ1-6; the match to TRBD1 covers 7 bases. The germline V gene has CDR1 SGHVS and CDR2 FQNEAQ. V gave up 6 bases and J gave up 6 bases; unmatched junction bases: 5. The length of the CDR3 is 14 residues. CDR3 in amino acids: CASRAGTANSPLHF. DNA of the CDR3: TGTGCCAGCAGGGCAGGGACAGCTAATTCACCCCTCCACTTT.

The chain couples TRBV28 to TRBJ1-4, with 9 bases aligning to TRBD1. The length of the CDR3 is 14 residues. Germline V lookup: CDR1 MDHEN, CDR2 SYDVKM. Trimming cost V 6 bases and J 8 bases; bases outside gene matches: 7. CDR3 coding DNA: TGTGCCAGCAGAACAGGGGGCGGGCGGGAAAAACTGTTTTTT. It yields the protein CASRTGGGREKLFF.

The chain uses TRBV16 and TRBJ1-5, with 7 bases aligning to TRBD1. The germline V gene encodes CDR1 KGHSY and CDR2 FQNENV. The V and J ends lost 4 bases and 2 bases, in that order; junction bases with no gene match: 5. The CDR3 consists of 15 residues. Here the CDR3 DNA reads TGTGCCAGCAGCCTCGGGACAGAAGGCAATCAGCCCCAGCATTTT. Protein sequence: CASSLGTEGNQPQHF.

The table lists this clone with a count of one. V is TRBV6-5 and J is TRBJ1-1; D remains ambiguous. From germline, CDR1 is MNHEY and CDR2 SVGAGI. V lost 6 bases to trimming and J lost 6 bases, with 8 bases between them. This CDR3 has 11 amino acids. CDR3 residues: CASSWRSEAFF. DNA of the CDR3: TGTGCCAGCAGCTGGAGATCTGAAGCTTTCTTT.

This clone turned up a few times. The V and J genes are TRBV10-3 and TRBJ1-5; D remains ambiguous. From germline, CDR1 is ENHRY and CDR2 SYGVKD. V was pared by 3 bases and J by 0 bases, with 3 bases between. This CDR3 spans 13 amino acids. The CDR3, as DNA: TGTGCCATCAGTGACGGTAGCAATCAGCCCCAGCATTTT. Translating gives CAISDGSNQPQHF.

The J gene is TRBJ1-5, the V gene TRBV3-1 (or the pseudogene TRBV3-2); D call uncertain. Germline loops: CDR1 LGHDT, CDR2 YNNKEL (reference sequence). CDR3 length: 15 amino acids. Deletions cut 5 bases from V and 4 bases from J, with 15 bases between. The CDR3 spells CASSGGSSFNQPQHF. For the CDR3, the DNA is TGTGCCAGCAGCGGCGGCAGCTCATTTAATCAGCCCCAGCATTTT.

The chain has TRBV7-6 and TRBJ1-1; tentative D call: TRBD1 (6 bases). Trimming shortened V by 6 bases and J by 1 base, and 15 bases separated the two germline ends. Germline values: CDR1 SGHVS, CDR2 FNYEAQ. This CDR3 has 15 amino acids. This CDR3 is CASSPTRGGNTEAFF. The DNA for the CDR3 is TGTGCCAGCAGTCCAACGAGGGGGGGGAACACTGAAGCTTTCTTT.